The 7 T cell receptor beta chains reported below all come from one sample, sequenced in a study of response to subunit inactivated influenza vaccine. TCRdb passed the RT-PCR reads through MiXCR, listing each CDR3 protein once. The sample has more than 700,000 distinct CDR3 sequences, 21% seen once; the top ten hold roughly 10%. This sample comprised PBMCs from blood, obtained 4 to 6 days after vaccination. The receptors shown here come from a man in his forties or fifties who received an inactivated influenza vaccine.

This clonotype was observed a handful of times. The chain recombines TRBV5-1 with TRBJ2-7, with TRBD1 matching over 8 bases. Unmatched junction bases numbered 5, after V lost 3 bases and J lost 3 bases. Germline V lookup: CDR1 SGHRS, CDR2 YFSETQ. The CDR3 is 14 residues long. The CDR3 DNA reads as TGCGCCAGCAGCTCCCAACAGGGGGACTACGAGCAGTACTTC. It translates to CASSSQQGDYEQYF.

This clonotype appeared a few times. The CDR3 bases are TGCAGTGCAGGGGCGGGAGGGCCATACTATGAGCAGTTCTTC. Residues: CSAGAGGPYYEQFF. The chain recombines TRBV20-1 with TRBJ2-1, with 9 bases lining up with TRBD2. The germline CDR1 and CDR2 sequences are DFQATT and SNEGSKA (reference sequence). The CDR3 loop spans 14 amino acids. Trimming removed 6 bases from V and 8 bases from J; junction bases left unmatched: 11.

The chain couples TRBV6-5 to TRBJ2-3; 8 nucleotides line up with TRBD2. The germline V gene has CDR1 MNHEY and CDR2 SVGAGI. This CDR3 spans 16 amino acids. The J segment lost 3 bases and the V segment lost 4 bases, leaving 9 bases of the junction unmatched. As DNA, the CDR3 is TGTGCCAGCAGTTGGGCGGGGACTAGAACGACAGATACGCAGTATTTT. It is translated as CASSWAGTRTTDTQYF.

About this clonotype: A junction end diverges from the germline sequence, so it may reflect a read error. This chain links TRBV20-1 with TRBJ2-7; 7 nucleotides align to TRBD1. Germline lookup yields CDR1 DFQATT and CDR2 SNEGSKA (reference sequence). CDR3 length: 13 amino acids. The CDR3 DNA reads TGCAGTGCTCTGGACAGGCTGCTTTACGAGCAGGACTTC. Translation: CSALDRLLYEQDF.

This clonotype occurred many times. The genes are TRBV5-1 and TRBJ2-3; D is uncertain. The CDR3 length is 12 residues. Germline V gene sequence: CDR1 SGHRS, CDR2 YFSETQ. The V gene lost 5 bases and the J gene lost 4 bases, with 8 bases spanning the gap. The CDR3 nucleotides read TGCGCCAGCAGTATAGCTTCAGATACGCAGTATTTT. Its translation: CASSIASDTQYF.

This clonotype was picked up a small number of times. The chain is built from TRBV28 and TRBJ2-3; 14 nucleotides line up with TRBD2. The CDR3 sequence is 16 residues long. Germline V lookup: CDR1 MDHEN, CDR2 SYDVKM. The V segment lost 5 bases and the J segment 6 bases; nucleotides outside the gene matches: 7. For the CDR3, the DNA is TGTGCCAGCAGTGGGACTAGCGGGAGCGGATGGGATACGCAGTATTTT. Translation: CASSGTSGSGWDTQYF. Looking up the rest from reference TRBV28 and TRBJ2-3 gives the full variable domain: DVKVTQSSRYLVKRTGEKVFLECVQDMDHENMFWYRQDPGLGLRLIYFSYDVKMKEKGDIPEGYSVSREKKERFSLILESASTNQTSMYLCASSGTSGSGWDTQYFGPGTRLTVL.

This clonotype was recorded a few times. V is TRBV6-1 and J is TRBJ2-4, with 9 nucleotides matching TRBD1. Germline CDR1 is MNHNS and CDR2 is SASEGT. The V segment lost 6 bases and the J segment 7 bases; nucleotides outside the gene matches: 7. CDR3 size: 14 residues. The CDR3 reads CASRAGTGRNIQYF. The DNA for the CDR3 is TGTGCCAGCAGAGCCGGGACAGGGAGGAACATTCAGTACTTC.